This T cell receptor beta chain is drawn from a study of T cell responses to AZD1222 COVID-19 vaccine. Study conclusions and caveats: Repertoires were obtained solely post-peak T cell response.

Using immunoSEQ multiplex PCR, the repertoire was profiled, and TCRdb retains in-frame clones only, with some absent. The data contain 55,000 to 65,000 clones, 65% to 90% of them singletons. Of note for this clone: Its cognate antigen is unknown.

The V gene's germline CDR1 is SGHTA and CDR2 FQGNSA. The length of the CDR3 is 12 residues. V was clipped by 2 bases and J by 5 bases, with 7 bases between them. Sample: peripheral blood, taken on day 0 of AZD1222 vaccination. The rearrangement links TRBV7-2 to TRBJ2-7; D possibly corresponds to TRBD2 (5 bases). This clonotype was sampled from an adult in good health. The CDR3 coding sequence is TGTGCCAGCAGCTTAACGACTAACGAGCAGTACTTC. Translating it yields CASSLTTNEQYF.